This T cell receptor (beta chain) stems from a study of CD8 T cells in ankylosing spondylitis (dated by TCRdb to about 2017). For the wider study: The study profiled T cell receptor beta repertoires in healthy donors and ankylosing spondylitis patients to find disease-linked TCR variants. In total, the full study cohort was made up of about 110 healthy donors and roughly 27 ankylosing spondylitis patients. Peripheral blood was sampled, and synovial fluid was also collected from ankylosing spondylitis patients. Results and caveats for the whole study, not just this receptor: Blood from ankylosing spondylitis patients appeared to be characterized by a TCR beta motif made up of several highly homologous amino acid variants. The disease-linked clones showed a CD8+ phenotype and occurred at relatively low frequencies in peripheral blood. Some motif variants were previously reported in synovial fluid and blood of reactive arthritis patients, suggesting common disease-initiation mechanisms. Significant enrichment of the disease-linked clones was reported in matched synovial fluid samples from ankylosing spondylitis patients.

Turning to this clonotype: It has no known antigen specificity. Per-nucleotide qualities are absent, and no much larger clonotype sits a single base away.

CDR1 MNHEY and CDR2 SMNVEV were looked up in the germline V gene (reference sequence). After removal of 3 bases from V and 7 bases from J, the junction retains 6 bases not matched to a gene. The CDR3 runs 16 residues from the cysteine to the phenylalanine. Only the CDR3 portion is preserved as DNA: 48 bases, with reading frame beginning at the first base. TCRdb lists the instrument as Illumina HiSeq 2500. TCR beta libraries were prepared by quantitative 5'-RACE with molecular barcodes. On the authors' methods: A new computational method based on a probabilistic model of VDJ rearrangement was used to identify disease-linked TCR variants. TCRdb cleaned the public reads at Q25 with fastp, built clones with MiXCR and kept in-frame beta chains. Rows with one shared CDR3 protein collapse into an entry with the most common genes and DNA. TCRdb, rather than the study authors, made the V and J calls. The sample table contains 250,000 to 300,000 distinct CDR3 sequences; only one count was recorded for about 20% of them. 7.8% of the sample is in the top ten clones.

Recombination joined TRBV27 with TRBJ2-1, with 13 bases in between that match TRBD2. This receptor was obtained from a male donor with ankylosing spondylitis or in good health (not recorded which). The specimen was blood, either unsorted or a sorted T cell fraction (not recorded which). The CDR3 protein is CASSFTSGRAWNEQFF. The nucleotides read TGTGCCAGCAGTTTTACTAGCGGGAGGGCCTGGAATGAGCAGTTCTTC.